One sample yielded the 32 T cell receptor beta chains listed below, sequenced in a study of T cell repertoires in cytomegalovirus infection. TCRdb reanalysed the reads using MiXCR and keeps one entry per CDR3 protein. The sample shows a few hundred thousand distinct CDR3 sequences, approximately 10% of them seen only once. Sequenced sample: PBMCs. The receptors were gathered from a human donor in good health (CMV status not recorded). Some clones in this sample may be carry-over from other donors' samples.

This clonotype was seen ten or more times. The V call is TRBV10-3, the J call TRBJ2-7; D call uncertain. Germline V gene sequence: CDR1 ENHRY, CDR2 SYGVKD. The V gene lost 6 bases and the J gene lost 3 bases, with 15 bases spanning the gap. This CDR3 contains 14 residues. The CDR3 loop is CAIRELVGSYEQYF. CDR3 DNA sequence: TGTGCCATCAGAGAACTGGTGGGAAGCTACGAGCAGTACTTC.

This clonotype has a count of ten or more. V is TRBV7-2 and J is TRBJ2-3, with 12 bases that match TRBD2. CDR1 is SGHTA, CDR2 FQGNSA, per germline. This CDR3 spans 17 amino acids. Trimming removed 2 bases from V and 4 bases from J; junction bases left unmatched: 7. CDR3 residues: CASSLTASGRAADTQYF. The CDR3 bases are TGTGCCAGCAGCTTAACGGCTAGCGGGAGGGCTGCAGATACGCAGTATTTT.

This clonotype has ten or more counts. The chain recombines TRBV12-3 or TRBV12-4 with TRBJ2-1; a weak D match, TRBD2 (5 bases). Trimming removed 5 bases from V and 0 bases from J, with 17 bases in between. The CDR3 length is 17 residues. This chain's CDR3 is CASSQRRTGNSYNEQFF. Here the CDR3 DNA reads TGTGCCAGCAGTCAACGAAGGACGGGAAACTCCTACAATGAGCAGTTCTTC.

This clonotype was recorded at least ten times. J is TRBJ1-1 and V is TRBV7-2; maybe TRBD1 (5 bases). The V end was cut by 3 bases, the J end by 4 bases, with 12 bases between. From germline, CDR1 is SGHTA and CDR2 FQGNSA. This CDR3 comprises 14 residues. The CDR3 DNA reads as TGTGCCAGCAGCTTCAAGGGTGGGGGCACTGAAGCTTTCTTT. Its translation is CASSFKGGGTEAFF.

This chain uses TRBV29-1 with TRBJ1-1; D unclear. V dropped 8 bases and J dropped 6 bases, with 13 bases sitting between them. The CDR3 totals 11 residues. Germline CDR1 and CDR2: SQVTM and ANQGSEA. The CDR3 nucleotides are TGCAGCTATGGGTTTTCGGCTGAAGCTTTCTTT. It codes for CSYGFSAEAFF.

CDR3 DNA: TGCAGCGTTGAGGAGACAGGGATGGGTGGCTACACCTTC. Translation: CSVEETGMGGYTF. This sequence joins TRBV29-1 and TRBJ1-2, with 7 nucleotides matching TRBD1. Germline V lookup: CDR1 SQVTM, CDR2 ANQGSEA. The length of the CDR3 is 13 residues. V lost 3 bases to trimming and J lost 7 bases; unmatched junction nucleotides: 8.

The chain uses TRBV6-6 and TRBJ2-7; D gene uncertain. Germline values: CDR1 MNHNY, CDR2 SVGAGI (reference sequence). The CDR3 runs to 14 residues. Trimming took 2 bases from V and 6 from J, leaving 14 bases between them. The CDR3 nucleotides are TGTGCCAGCAGTTACCAAAGGGTCGCTGGCGAGCAGTACTTC. Translated: CASSYQRVAGEQYF.

V usage is TRBV10-3 and J usage is TRBJ2-3; D is unclear. Germline loops: CDR1 ENHRY, CDR2 SYGVKD. CDR3 size: 13 residues. Trimming left V 0 bases short and J 4 bases short, with 5 bases between. Written as DNA, the CDR3 is TGTGCCATCAGTGAGTCAAGGGCAGATACGCAGTATTTT. Residues: CAISESRADTQYF.

This clonotype was seen a few times. The rearrangement links TRBV6-2 or TRBV6-3 to TRBJ1-1; D is ambiguous. CDR1 MNHEY and CDR2 SVGEGT come from the germline V gene. CDR3 length: 12 residues. Trimming removed 6 bases from V and 4 bases from J, with 9 bases in between. CDR3 DNA: TGTGCCAGCAGCCGCTCTCTCACTGAAGCTTTCTTT. Its translation is CASSRSLTEAFF.

This clonotype was seen at least ten times. The chain couples TRBV6-5 to TRBJ2-2, with TRBD2 matching 9 bases. The CDR3 sequence is 15 residues long. In germline, CDR1 is MNHEY, CDR2 SVGAGI. V dropped 6 bases and J dropped 1; count of bases not matched to a gene: 3. The CDR3 bases are TGTGCCAGCAGAAGGACTAGCGAGAACACCGGGGAGCTGTTTTTT. Amino acids: CASRRTSENTGELFF.

This clonotype was detected ten times or more. The chain combines TRBV7-9 with TRBJ1-5, with 7 bases identical to TRBD1. The CDR3 length is 15 residues. Per the germline V gene, CDR1 is SEHNR and CDR2 is FQNEAQ (reference sequence). V lost 3 bases and J lost 4; bases outside the gene matches: 6. The CDR3 protein is CASSFAAGGNQPQHF. In nucleotides, the CDR3 is TGTGCCAGCAGCTTCGCTGCAGGGGGGAATCAGCCCCAGCATTTT.

This clonotype was seen ten or more times. This chain joins TRBV7-2 and TRBJ1-2; TRBD1 matches 7 bases. V dropped 1 base and J dropped 7; count of bases not matched to a gene: 12. CDR1 SGHTA and CDR2 FQGNSA come from the germline V gene. This CDR3 has 16 amino acids. The CDR3 loop reads CASSLGGLGQSSGYTF. As DNA, the CDR3 is TGTGCCAGCAGCTTAGGGGGCCTGGGACAGTCAAGTGGCTACACCTTC.

This clonotype was found many times. CDR3 DNA: TGCAGCGTTGAAGGCAGCTCTGGGGCCAACGTCCTGACTTTC. It yields the protein CSVEGSSGANVLTF. This chain connects TRBV29-1 to TRBJ2-6; D gene unclear. Per germline, CDR1 SQVTM and CDR2 ANQGSEA. CDR3 length: 14 residues. Trimming removed 1 base from V and 0 bases from J, with 4 bases in between.

This clonotype showed up many times. The V call is TRBV7-2, the J call TRBJ2-7; D is ambiguous. Trimming shortened V by 3 bases and J by 6 bases, and 9 bases separated the two germline ends. This CDR3 comprises 12 residues. In germline, CDR1 is SGHTA, CDR2 FQGNSA. CDR3 nucleotide sequence: TGTGCCAGCAGCTTTTTTCCTCTCGAGCAGTACTTC. This encodes CASSFFPLEQYF.

The chain has TRBV20-1 and TRBJ2-3, with 8 nucleotides matching TRBD2. The germline CDR1 and CDR2 sequences are DFQATT and SNEGSKA (reference sequence). The CDR3 is made up of 13 amino acids. V was pared by 5 bases and J by 2 bases, with 3 bases of the junction left unmatched. The CDR3 DNA sequence: TGCAGTGCTGGCGGGGGGCCCACAGATACGCAGTATTTT. It yields the protein CSAGGGPTDTQYF.

This clonotype was detected only a few times. The chain joins TRBV12-3 or TRBV12-4 to TRBJ2-2; 10 bases line up with TRBD2. V gave up 6 bases and J gave up 6 bases; unmatched junction bases: 7. The CDR3 runs 15 residues. CDR3 region: CASSSSGSWPGELFF. Written as DNA, the CDR3 is TGTGCCAGCAGCTCTAGCGGGAGTTGGCCCGGGGAGCTGTTTTTT.

As regards this clonotype: At one of its ends the junction is not consistent with the germline gene, which may arise from a read error. This rearrangement joins TRBV28 to TRBJ1-2; D remains unclear. CDR3 length: 13 residues. CDR1 and CDR2 from the germline V gene are MDHEN and SYDVKM. CDR3 nucleotides: TGTGCCAGCAGTTTAAGGACCCACTATCGCTACACCTTC. This encodes CASSLRTHYRYTF.

This clonotype was counted many times. This chain links TRBV7-2 with TRBJ2-7; 9 nucleotides line up with TRBD1. The CDR3 length is 16 residues. CDR1 is SGHTA and CDR2 is FQGNSA in the germline V gene. J was trimmed by 1 base and V by 5 bases; bases with no gene match: 9. CDR3 coding DNA: TGTGCCAGCAGCGAAAGGACAGGGGCGCGTTCCTACGAGCAGTACTTC. It yields the protein CASSERTGARSYEQYF.

In its sample, this clonotype was seen many times. The chain recombines TRBV7-2 with TRBJ2-7; 16 positions agree with TRBD2. Trimming at V came to 5 bases and at J to 6 bases, leaving 10 bases not matched to a gene. The germline CDR1 and CDR2 sequences are SGHTA and FQGNSA. This CDR3 contains 17 residues. As DNA, the CDR3 is TGTGCCAGCAGCCCCGGGACTAGCGGGAGGGCTACCAGCGAGCAGTACTTC. It codes for CASSPGTSGRATSEQYF.

This clonotype turned up a few times. The CDR3 region has the DNA TGTGCCAGCAGGAGACTCACAGGGTCAGAGACCCAGTACTTC. This codes for CASRRLTGSETQYF. The chain links TRBV2 to TRBJ2-5; D is possibly TRBD1 (6 bases). This CDR3 has 14 residues. Trimming took off 6 bases at V and 4 bases at J, with 15 bases between the two ends. Germline values: CDR1 SNHLY, CDR2 FYNNEI.

This clonotype was detected a few times. The chain combines TRBV6-2 or TRBV6-3 with TRBJ1-5; perhaps TRBD1 as D (5 bases). CDR1 and CDR2 from the germline V gene are MNHEY and SVGEGT. This CDR3 region has 14 residues. V was shortened by 4 bases and J by 5 bases, with 12 bases between the two germline ends. The CDR3: CASSFSGTYQPQHF. The CDR3 coding sequence is TGTGCCAGCAGTTTCTCCGGGACTTATCAGCCCCAGCATTTT.

The sample holds many counts of this clonotype. The J gene is TRBJ2-7, the V gene TRBV12-3 or TRBV12-4; TRBD2 matches 8 bases. The length of the CDR3 is 15 residues. Germline trimming cut 3 bases from V and 3 bases from J; bases unmatched to any gene: 7. In DNA, the CDR3 is TGTGCCAGCAGTTTGGGTCTAGCGGGTATCTACGAGCAGTACTTC. Protein sequence: CASSLGLAGIYEQYF.

The chain links TRBV7-9 to TRBJ1-1; 10 nucleotides match TRBD1. The CDR3 contains 15 residues. V shed 5 bases and J 7 bases; nucleotides not matched to a gene: 10. CDR1 is SEHNR and CDR2 is FQNEAQ in the germline V gene (reference sequence). CDR3 DNA: TGTGCCAGCAGCCCCAAAGGGACAGGGGACTATGAAGCTTTCTTT. Amino acid sequence: CASSPKGTGDYEAFF.

This clonotype has ten or more counts. The chain joins TRBV7-2 to TRBJ2-4, with D tentatively TRBD2 (6 bases). Germline loops: CDR1 SGHTA, CDR2 FQGNSA. V lost 5 bases, J lost 8 bases, and 34 bases lay in between. The CDR3 covers 20 residues. The CDR3 sequence is CASSPPPIRGGAKPRDIQYF. In DNA form, the CDR3 reads TGTGCCAGCAGCCCACCCCCGATTAGAGGAGGGGCCAAGCCACGGGACATTCAGTACTTC.

In DNA, the CDR3 is TGCAGTGCCCTGACAGGGATGGGCACTGAAGCTTTCTTT. It specifies CSALTGMGTEAFF. This rearrangement joins TRBV20-1 to TRBJ1-1; TRBD1 agrees at 7 bases. The V gene end was trimmed by 6 bases and the J gene end by 4 bases; junction bases not matched to a gene: 8. Germline CDR1 DFQATT, CDR2 SNEGSKA (reference sequence). The CDR3 is made up of 13 amino acids.

Ten or more counts support this clonotype. The chain carries TRBV5-5 and TRBJ2-7; D uncertain. Germline V gene data show CDR1 as SGHKS and CDR2 as YYEKEE (reference sequence). Trimming took 7 bases from V and 3 from J, leaving 20 bases between them. There are 15 residues in the CDR3. The CDR3 spells CASAPLTHSYYEQYF. CDR3 nucleotides: TGTGCCAGCGCTCCCTTAACACACTCCTACTACGAGCAGTACTTC.

This clonotype was counted at least ten times. The chain is built from TRBV28 and TRBJ2-3; 12 bases map to TRBD2. Germline V lookup: CDR1 MDHEN, CDR2 SYDVKM. The CDR3 consists of 17 residues. Losses at the gene ends were 1 base for V and 6 bases for J; bases not matched to a gene: 8. The CDR3 loop is CASSLSASGGVRDTQYF. As DNA, the CDR3 is TGTGCCAGCAGTTTATCGGCTAGCGGGGGGGTCCGGGATACGCAGTATTTT.

This clonotype has at least ten counts. V is TRBV7-6 and J is TRBJ1-2, with 9 bases lining up with TRBD1. This CDR3 has 15 residues. V lost 6 bases, J lost 6 bases, and 11 bases stayed unmatched. The V gene's germline CDR1 is SGHVS and CDR2 FNYEAQ. CDR3 protein: CASRSKQGAVHGYTF. CDR3 nucleotide sequence: TGTGCCAGCAGAAGCAAACAGGGGGCCGTCCATGGCTACACCTTC.

This clonotype has just a few counts. The chain employs TRBV14 and TRBJ1-2; the D gene is possibly TRBD1 (5 bases). Between the trimmed V and J ends, which lost 0 bases and 2 bases, there was a span of 7 bases. The V gene's germline CDR1 is SGHDN and CDR2 FVKESK. The CDR3 covers 14 residues. For the CDR3, the DNA is TGTGCCAGCAGCCAAGATAACAGGAACTATGGCTACACCTTC. Its protein product is CASSQDNRNYGYTF.

This clonotype came up many times. The chain combines TRBV7-2 with TRBJ1-6, with unresolved D. Trimming took off 0 bases at V and 0 bases at J, with 9 bases between the two ends. This CDR3 comprises 17 residues. The germline V gene has CDR1 SGHTA and CDR2 FQGNSA. The CDR3 protein is CASSLARPDSYNSPLHF. Written as DNA, the CDR3 is TGTGCCAGCAGCTTAGCGCGTCCCGACTCCTATAATTCACCCCTCCACTTT.

As regards this clonotype: This clone may be a read error of a much larger clone one base away. The chain combines TRBV7-2 with TRBJ1-2; D remains ambiguous. This CDR3 region has 13 residues. Germline CDR1 reads SGHTA; CDR2 reads FQGNSA. CDR3 in amino acids: CASSPQANCGYTF. The CDR3 DNA reads as TGTGCCAGCAGCCCTCAGGCCAACTGTGGCTACACCTTC. Drawing the rest from reference TRBV7-2 and TRBJ1-2, the complete variable domain is GAGVSQSPSNKVTEKGKDVELRCDPISGHTALYWYRQSLGQGLEFLIYFQGNSAPDKSGLPSDRFSAERTGGSVSTLTIQRTQQEDSAVYLCASSPQANCGYTFGSGTRLTVV.

This clonotype was recorded many times. The genes are TRBV7-2 and TRBJ2-2, with D unresolved. V was cut by 8 bases and J by 2 bases, with 9 bases left in between. The CDR3 has 13 residues. Germline CDR1 and CDR2: SGHTA and FQGNSA. CDR3 residues: CASGRYNTGELFF. The CDR3 bases are TGTGCCAGCGGCAGATATAACACCGGGGAGCTGTTTTTT. Filled out from reference TRBV7-2 and TRBJ2-2, the complete variable domain reads GAGVSQSPSNKVTEKGKDVELRCDPISGHTALYWYRQSLGQGLEFLIYFQGNSAPDKSGLPSDRFSAERTGGSVSTLTIQRTQQEDSAVYLCASGRYNTGELFFGEGSRLTVL.